A selection of T cell receptor beta chains follows, all from one sample in a study of high-grade serous ovarian cancer treatment subgroups. The repertoire was sequenced with immunoSEQ multiplex PCR; TCRdb's copy has only in-frame clones and lacks some. The table shows 30,000 or so clones, with about 86% occurring only once. Sequenced input: tumor tissue. The receptors were gathered from a human donor with high-grade serous ovarian cancer. Each CDR3 is given with its conserved first and last residue. Fields, in order: clone size, D gene, J gene, CDR3 length, V gene, CDR3 DNA, CDR3 protein. The D gene is left open where the match is weak. Clone size is given for some rows only: seen once, a few or many times, or a class if the clone is expanded.

>.|TRBD1|TRBJ2-6|17|TRBV4-1
TGCGCCAGCAGCCCCGGGACAGCGGAGGCTGGGGCCAACGTCCTGACTTTC
CASSPGTAEAGANVLTF
>.|TRBD2|TRBJ2-5|16|TRBV12-5
TGTGCTAGTGGTCCGCCCAGAGCGGGAGGTGGGGAGACCCAGTACTTC
CASGPPRAGGGETQYF
>.|.|TRBJ1-4|17|TRBV14
TGTGCCAGCAGCCTAGAGATCGGGACCCGGGATAATGAAAAACTGTTTTTT
CASSLEIGTRDNEKLFF
>once|.|TRBJ2-5|12|TRBV2
TGTGCCAGCAACCCCACCGCCTCCCACAAGTACTTC
CASNPTASHKYF
>.|.|TRBJ2-5|16|TRBV27
TGTGCCAGCAGTTCCTCCCTGAGGGAGAGCGTTGAGACCCAGTACTTC
CASSSSLRESVETQYF
>.|.|TRBJ2-7|11|TRBV29-1
TGCAGCGTTGAGGGAGATGACGAGCAGTACTTC
CSVEGDDEQYF
>few|.|TRBJ1-5|15|TRBV7-9
TGTGCCAGCAGCCCCCAAGGCCAGGGGAATCAGCCCCAGCATTTT
CASSPQGQGNQPQHF
>.|TRBD2|TRBJ2-7|14|TRBV18
TGTGCCAGCTCACCACCGGGACTAGCAGAAGAGCAGTACTTC
CASSPPGLAEEQYF
>.|.|TRBJ1-5|14|TRBV27
TGTGCCAGCAGTCCCGTCCCTAGCAATCAGCCCCAGCATTTT
CASSPVPSNQPQHF
>.|.|TRBJ2-2|13|TRBV27
TGTGCCAGCAGTTGGACCAACACCGGGGAGCTGTTTTTT
CASSWTNTGELFF
>.|.|TRBJ1-1|14|TRBV14
TGTGCCAGCAGCCCGGGACGGTTGAACACTGAAGCTTTCTTT
CASSPGRLNTEAFF
>.|.|TRBJ2-7|14|TRBV19
TGTGCCAGTAGTAAGGCTCAGCAGGTAACCGAGCAGTACTTC
CASSKAQQVTEQYF
>.|.|TRBJ2-2|13|TRBV11-2
TGTGCCAGCAGCAGGGTTTCAGCCGGGGAGCTGTTTTTT
CASSRVSAGELFF
>.|.|TRBJ2-1|13|TRBV5-1
TGCGCCAGCAGCTTGGCCCGTTGGAATGAGCAGTTCTTC
CASSLARWNEQFF
>once|.|TRBJ2-2|15|TRBV7-8
TGTGCCAGCAGCTCCAGGGGTGGGAGGACCGGGGAGCTGTTTTTT
CASSSRGGRTGELFF
>.|.|TRBJ1-3|14|TRBV9
TGTGCCAGCAGCGTAGGTTCTTCTGGAAACACCATATATTTT
CASSVGSSGNTIYF
>.|TRBD1|TRBJ1-2|13|TRBV5-1
TGCGCCAGCAGCGACGGACAGGGCTATGGCTACACCTTC
CASSDGQGYGYTF
>.|TRBD1|TRBJ1-1|14|TRBV6-5
TGTGCCAGCAGGACCGGGACAGGGTTTACTGAAGCTTTCTTT
CASRTGTGFTEAFF
>.|.|TRBJ1-1|13|TRBV18
TGTGCCAGCTCAGCGACAGCGAACACTGAAGCTTTCTTT
CASSATANTEAFF
>.|.|TRBJ2-7|14|TRBV2
TGTGCCAGCAGGACCTGGGGGGTCGGGGACGAGCAGTACTTC
CASRTWGVGDEQYF
>.|.|TRBJ1-1|13|TRBV28
TGTGCCAGCAGCCTTGGAGGATTCACTGAAGCTTTCTTT
CASSLGGFTEAFF
>.|.|TRBJ2-5|16|TRBV5-1
TGCGCCAGCAGCGTACTTTCTAGCGCCGAGGGAGAGACCCAGTACTTC
CASSVLSSAEGETQYF
>.|.|TRBJ2-5|15|TRBV30
TGTGCCTGGACCGTCGCCAGCCGGGACACAGAGACCCAGTACTTC
CAWTVASRDTETQYF
>.|.|TRBJ2-7|16|TRBV6-5
TGTGCCAGCAGTTACTCGGAAGAATCGCTCACCTACGAGCAGTACTTC
CASSYSEESLTYEQYF
>.|.|TRBJ2-3|15|TRBV2
TGTGCCAGCAGCAAGACGGGGAAGAGCACAGATACGCAGTATTTT
CASSKTGKSTDTQYF
>.|.|TRBJ1-2|15|TRBV19
TGTGCCAGTAGTGCTCGAGGGGCAGCTGCTAATGGCTACACCTTC
CASSARGAAANGYTF
>few|TRBD1|TRBJ1-1|14|TRBV6-1
TGTGCCAGCACCGGTAGGTTACAGGGGACTGAAGCTTTCTTT
CASTGRLQGTEAFF
>few|.|TRBJ2-2|16|TRBV13
TGTGCCAGCAGCGCCGGGACTGCCACAACTGACGGGGAGCTGTTTTTT
CASSAGTATTDGELFF
>.|TRBD1|TRBJ1-4|16|TRBV6-4
TGTGCCAGCAGCCCCGGGACAGGGGGTGCCAATGAAAAACTGTTTTTT
CASSPGTGGANEKLFF
>.|TRBD1|TRBJ2-5|13|TRBV6-5
TGTGCCAGCAGTAGAACAGGGGGCGAGACCCAGTACTTC
CASSRTGGETQYF
>.|TRBD1|TRBJ2-5|16|TRBV5-1
TGCGCCAGCAGCTTGCCTTGGAGGGACAGGAGGGAGACCCAGTACTTC
CASSLPWRDRRETQYF
>.|.|TRBJ2-7|9|TRBV6-6
TGTGCCAGCGGCTACGAGCAGTACTTC
CASGYEQYF
>.|.|TRBJ1-5|15|TRBV28
TGTGCCAGCAGATATTCTACAGGCTACAATCAGCCCCAGCATTTT
CASRYSTGYNQPQHF
>.|TRBD2|TRBJ2-1|16|TRBV7-9
TGTGCCAGCAGCTTAGCGTGGACTAGTTATAACAATGAGCAGTTCTTC
CASSLAWTSYNNEQFF
>.|TRBD1|TRBJ2-7|14|TRBV6-5
TGTGCCAGCAGTACGGGACAGGGGTTTTCGGAGCAGTACTTC
CASSTGQGFSEQYF
>.|TRBD2|TRBJ2-1|15|TRBV13
TGTGCCAGCAGCTTAGGGTCTAGCGGGAGGAATGAGCAGTTCTTC
CASSLGSSGRNEQFF
>.|TRBD1|TRBJ2-1|17|TRBV5-1
TGCGCCAGCAGCTTGGGTTTCCGGGACAGAAACTACAATGAGCAGTTCTTC
CASSLGFRDRNYNEQFF
>.|.|TRBJ2-7|13|TRBV5-1
TGCGCCAGCACCCGGGACCTCGGGGGCGAGCAGTACTTC
CASTRDLGGEQYF
>few|.|TRBJ2-7|14|TRBV21-1
TGTGCCAGCAGCAAACGTAGACTAGCCGACGAGCAGTACTTC
CASSKRRLADEQYF
>.|.|TRBJ1-3|17|TRBV5-1
TGCGCCAGCAGCTTGGGGACTACAGGGAACGCTGGAAACACCATATATTTT
CASSLGTTGNAGNTIYF
>once|.|TRBJ1-2|12|TRBV6-5
TGTGCCAGCAAAAGGGGTATCTATGGCTACACCTTC
CASKRGIYGYTF
>once|TRBD2|TRBJ2-3|15|TRBV6-6
TGTGCCAGCCTTCTTAGCGGGAGGGGCACAGATACGCAGTATTTT
CASLLSGRGTDTQYF
>.|.|TRBJ2-7|14|TRBV28
TGTGCCAGCAACAAACAGGGACGGTGGTACGAGCAGTACTTC
CASNKQGRWYEQYF
>few|TRBD1|TRBJ1-1|13|TRBV5-8
TGTGCCAGCAGCCCCGGTAGGACAGGGAGAACTTTCTTT
CASSPGRTGRTFF
>.|.|TRBJ1-4|14|TRBV25-1
TGTGCCAGCAGTGACGCGGGCTCTGGGGGAAAACTGTTTTTT
CASSDAGSGGKLFF
>few|.|TRBJ1-2|13|TRBV28
TGTGCCAGCAGTTTGGCAGGCACAAGGGGCTACACCTTC
CASSLAGTRGYTF
>.|.|TRBJ1-1|12|TRBV10-3
TGTGCCATCAGGACGGCGAACACTGAAGCTTTCTTT
CAIRTANTEAFF
>.|TRBD2|TRBJ2-1|14|TRBV28
TGTGCCAGCAGTTTAATAGCGGGCAACAATGAGCAGTTCTTC
CASSLIAGNNEQFF
>.|.|TRBJ2-1|16|TRBV27
TGTGCCAGCAGTCAATGGCAGGGAATCTCCTACAATGAGCAGTTCTTC
CASSQWQGISYNEQFF
>.|.|TRBJ1-4|15|TRBV19
TGTGCCAGTAGTATAACCCACGGATCGGGGGAAAAACTGTTTTTT
CASSITHGSGEKLFF
>.|.|TRBJ1-1|15|TRBV21-1
TGTGCCAGCAGCAAAGGAATAGGGCCCAACACTGAAGCTTTCTTT
CASSKGIGPNTEAFF
>.|.|TRBJ1-4|15|TRBV6-6
TGTGCCAGCAGTTACCGCCGTCCCGGAGATGAAAAACTGTTTTTT
CASSYRRPGDEKLFF
>.|TRBD1|TRBJ2-5|17|TRBV10-2
TGCGCCAGCAGTGAGTCTTTCCCACAGGGGGCAGGGGAGACCCAGTACTTC
CASSESFPQGAGETQYF
>few|.|TRBJ1-1|14|TRBV19
TGTGCCAGTAGGATTCGACATATGAACACTGAAGCTTTCTTT
CASRIRHMNTEAFF
>.|.|TRBJ2-7|12|TRBV18
TGTGCCAGCTCACCCCTGACCGGTGAGCAGTACTTC
CASSPLTGEQYF
>few|TRBD1|TRBJ1-5|14|TRBV5-3
TGTGCCAGAAGCTTGCGCAGGGGGAATCAGCCCCAGCATTTT
CARSLRRGNQPQHF
>.|TRBD1|TRBJ1-2|14|TRBV2
TGTGCCAGCAGTGTGGGACAGCTTAACTATGGCTACACCTTC
CASSVGQLNYGYTF